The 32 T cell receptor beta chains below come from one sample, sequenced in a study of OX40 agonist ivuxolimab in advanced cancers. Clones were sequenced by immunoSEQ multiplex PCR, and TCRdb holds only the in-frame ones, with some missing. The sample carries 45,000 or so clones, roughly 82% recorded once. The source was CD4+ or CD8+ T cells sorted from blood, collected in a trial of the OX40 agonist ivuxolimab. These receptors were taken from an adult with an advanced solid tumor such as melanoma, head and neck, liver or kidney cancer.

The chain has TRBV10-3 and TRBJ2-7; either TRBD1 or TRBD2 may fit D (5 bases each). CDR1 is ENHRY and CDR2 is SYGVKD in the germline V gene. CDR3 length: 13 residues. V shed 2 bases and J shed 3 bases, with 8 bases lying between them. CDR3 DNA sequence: TGTGCCATCAGTGAGCGGGGCATCTACGAGCAGTACTTC. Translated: CAISERGIYEQYF.

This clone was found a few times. The CDR3 spells CASSLTGGNQPQHF. In DNA, the CDR3 is TGTGCCAGCAGCTTAACAGGAGGCAATCAGCCCCAGCATTTT. The chain links TRBV7-9 to TRBJ1-5; D is perhaps TRBD1 (5 bases). Germline CDR1 is SEHNR and CDR2 is FQNEAQ (reference sequence). The CDR3 has 14 residues. The V and J ends lost 2 bases and 2 bases respectively, with 7 bases between them.

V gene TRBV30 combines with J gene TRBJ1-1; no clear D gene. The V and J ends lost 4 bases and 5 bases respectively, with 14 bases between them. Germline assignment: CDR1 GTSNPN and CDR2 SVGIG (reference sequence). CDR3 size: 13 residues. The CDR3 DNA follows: TGTGCCTGGACCTATCGCCGGAAGACTGAAGCTTTCTTT. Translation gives CAWTYRRKTEAFF.

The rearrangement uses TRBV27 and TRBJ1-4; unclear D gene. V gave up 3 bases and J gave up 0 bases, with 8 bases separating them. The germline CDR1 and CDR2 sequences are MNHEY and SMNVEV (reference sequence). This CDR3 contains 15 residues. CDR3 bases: TGTGCCAGCAGTTTCAACAGAGCAACTAATGAAAAACTGTTTTTT. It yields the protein CASSFNRATNEKLFF. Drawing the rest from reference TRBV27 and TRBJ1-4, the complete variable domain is EAQVTQNPRYLITVTGKKLTVTCSQNMNHEYMSWYRQDPGLGLRQIYYSMNVEVTDKGDVPEGYKVSRKEKRNFPLILESPSPNQTSLYFCASSFNRATNEKLFFGSGTQLSVL.

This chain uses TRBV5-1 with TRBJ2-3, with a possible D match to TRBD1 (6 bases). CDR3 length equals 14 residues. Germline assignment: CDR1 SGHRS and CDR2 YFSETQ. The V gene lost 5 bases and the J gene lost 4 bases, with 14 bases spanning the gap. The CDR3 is CASSLDSRPDTQYF. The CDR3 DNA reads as TGCGCCAGCAGTCTGGACAGTCGTCCAGATACGCAGTATTTT.

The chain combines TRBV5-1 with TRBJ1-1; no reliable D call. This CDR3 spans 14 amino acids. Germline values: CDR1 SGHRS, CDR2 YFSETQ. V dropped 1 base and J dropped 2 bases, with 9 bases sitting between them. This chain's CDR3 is CASSLRQDNTEAFF. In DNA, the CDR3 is TGCGCCAGCAGCTTGCGGCAGGATAACACTGAAGCTTTCTTT.

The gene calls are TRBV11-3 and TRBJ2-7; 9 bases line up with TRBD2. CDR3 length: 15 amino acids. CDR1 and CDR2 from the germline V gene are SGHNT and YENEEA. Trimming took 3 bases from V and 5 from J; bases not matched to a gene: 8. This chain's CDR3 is CASSLGTSSEDEQYF. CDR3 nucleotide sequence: TGTGCCAGCAGCTTGGGGACTAGCTCGGAGGACGAGCAGTACTTC.

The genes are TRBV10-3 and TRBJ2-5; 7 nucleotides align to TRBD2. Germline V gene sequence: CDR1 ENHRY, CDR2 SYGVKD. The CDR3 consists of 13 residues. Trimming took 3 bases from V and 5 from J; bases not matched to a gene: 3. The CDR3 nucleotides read TGTGCCATCAGTGATGGGGGGGTGGAGACCCAGTACTTC. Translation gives CAISDGGVETQYF.

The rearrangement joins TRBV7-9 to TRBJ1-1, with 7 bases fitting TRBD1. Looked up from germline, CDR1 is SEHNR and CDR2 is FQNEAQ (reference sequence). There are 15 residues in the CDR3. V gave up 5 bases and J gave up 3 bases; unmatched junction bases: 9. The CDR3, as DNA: TGTGCCAGCAGCCAGCCCCGGCAGGGGGACACTGAAGCTTTCTTT. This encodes CASSQPRQGDTEAFF.

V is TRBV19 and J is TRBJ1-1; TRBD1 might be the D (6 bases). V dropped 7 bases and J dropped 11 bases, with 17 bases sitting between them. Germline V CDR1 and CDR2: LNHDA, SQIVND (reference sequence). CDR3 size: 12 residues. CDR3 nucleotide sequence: TGTGCCAGTAAAGGGGGGTCCATGAGCGCTTTCTTT. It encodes CASKGGSMSAFF.

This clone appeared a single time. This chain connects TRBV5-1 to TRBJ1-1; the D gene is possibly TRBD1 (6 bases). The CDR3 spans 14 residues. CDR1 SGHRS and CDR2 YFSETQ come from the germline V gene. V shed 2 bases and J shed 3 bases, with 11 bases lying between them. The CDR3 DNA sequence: TGCGCCAGCAGCTTACGGGGGGCGGACACTGAAGCTTTCTTT. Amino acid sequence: CASSLRGADTEAFF. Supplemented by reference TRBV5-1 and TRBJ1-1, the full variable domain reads KAGVTQTPRYLIKTRGQQVTLSCSPISGHRSVSWYQQTPGQGLQFLFEYFSETQRNKGNFPGRFSGRQFSNSRSEMNVSTLELGDSALYLCASSLRGADTEAFFGQGTRLTVV.

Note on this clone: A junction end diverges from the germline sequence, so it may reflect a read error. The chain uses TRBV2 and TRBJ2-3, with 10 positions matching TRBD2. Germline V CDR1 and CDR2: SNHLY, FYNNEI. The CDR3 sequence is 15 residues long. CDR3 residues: CAGSVLAGGTDTQYF. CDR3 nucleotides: TGTGCCGGCAGTGTTCTAGCGGGGGGCACAGATACGCAGTATTTT.

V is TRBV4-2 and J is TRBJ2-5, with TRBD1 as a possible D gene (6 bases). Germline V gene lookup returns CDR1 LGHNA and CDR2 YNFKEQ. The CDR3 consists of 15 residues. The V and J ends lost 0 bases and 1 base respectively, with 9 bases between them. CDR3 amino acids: CASSQDRGGQETQYF. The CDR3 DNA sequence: TGTGCCAGCAGCCAAGACCGAGGGGGCCAAGAGACCCAGTACTTC.

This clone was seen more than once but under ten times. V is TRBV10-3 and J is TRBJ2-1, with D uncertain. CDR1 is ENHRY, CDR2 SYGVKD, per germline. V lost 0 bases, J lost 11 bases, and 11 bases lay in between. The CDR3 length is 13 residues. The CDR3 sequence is CAISESEFRKQFF. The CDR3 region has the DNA TGTGCCATCAGTGAGTCGGAGTTTAGAAAGCAGTTCTTC.

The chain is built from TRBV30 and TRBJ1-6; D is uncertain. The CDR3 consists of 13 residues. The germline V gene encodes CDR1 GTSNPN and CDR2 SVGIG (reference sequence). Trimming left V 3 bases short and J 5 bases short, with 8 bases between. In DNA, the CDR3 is TGTGCCTGGAGAGCGCGGAATAATTCACCCCTCCACTTT. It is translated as CAWRARNNSPLHF.

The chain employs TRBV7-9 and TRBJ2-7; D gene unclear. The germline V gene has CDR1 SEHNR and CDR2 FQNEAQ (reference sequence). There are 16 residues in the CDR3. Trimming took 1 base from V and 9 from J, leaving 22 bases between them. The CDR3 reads CASSLVTSGPSKGQYF. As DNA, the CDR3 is TGTGCCAGCAGCTTAGTCACATCCGGCCCCTCCAAGGGGCAGTACTTC. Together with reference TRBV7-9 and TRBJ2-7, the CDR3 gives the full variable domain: DTGVSQNPRHKITKRGQNVTFRCDPISEHNRLYWYRQTLGQGPEFLTYFQNEAQLEKSRLLSDRFSAERPKGSFSTLEIQRTEQGDSAMYLCASSLVTSGPSKGQYFGPGTRLTVT.

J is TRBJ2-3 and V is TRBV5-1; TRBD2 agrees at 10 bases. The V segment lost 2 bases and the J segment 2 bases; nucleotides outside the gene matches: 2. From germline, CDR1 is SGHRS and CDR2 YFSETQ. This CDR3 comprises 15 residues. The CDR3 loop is CASSFSGGYTDTQYF. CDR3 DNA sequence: TGCGCCAGCAGCTTTAGCGGGGGGTACACAGATACGCAGTATTTT.

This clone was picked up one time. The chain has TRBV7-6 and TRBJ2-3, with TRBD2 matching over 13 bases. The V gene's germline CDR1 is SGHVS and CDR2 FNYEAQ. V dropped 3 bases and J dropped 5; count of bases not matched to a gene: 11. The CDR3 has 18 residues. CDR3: CASSFGTPGLAGEDTQYF. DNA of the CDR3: TGTGCCAGCAGCTTCGGGACACCCGGACTAGCGGGAGAAGATACGCAGTATTTT.

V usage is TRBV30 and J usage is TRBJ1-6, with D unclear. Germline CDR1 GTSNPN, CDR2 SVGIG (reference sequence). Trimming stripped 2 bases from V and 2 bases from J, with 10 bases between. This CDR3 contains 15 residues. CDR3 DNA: TGTGCCTGGAGTCACCGGGTGGCCTATAATTCACCCCTCCACTTT. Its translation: CAWSHRVAYNSPLHF.

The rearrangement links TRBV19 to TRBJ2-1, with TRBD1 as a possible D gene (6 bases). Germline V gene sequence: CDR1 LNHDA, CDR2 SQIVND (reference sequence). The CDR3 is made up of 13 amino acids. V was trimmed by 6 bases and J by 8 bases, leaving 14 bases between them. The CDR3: CASRTGTPHEQFF. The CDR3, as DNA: TGTGCCAGTAGAACCGGGACACCCCATGAGCAGTTCTTC.

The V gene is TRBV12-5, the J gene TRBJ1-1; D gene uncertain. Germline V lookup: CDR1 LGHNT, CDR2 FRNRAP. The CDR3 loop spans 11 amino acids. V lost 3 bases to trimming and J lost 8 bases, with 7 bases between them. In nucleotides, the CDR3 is TGTGCTAGTGGTTTAAGCGAGGAAGCTTTCTTT. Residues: CASGLSEEAFF.

CDR3 sequence: CASSLGDRTYGYTF. In DNA, the CDR3 is TGCGCCAGCAGCTTGGGGGACAGAACCTATGGCTACACCTTC. The chain links TRBV5-1 to TRBJ1-2; 7 bases agree with TRBD1. There are 14 residues in the CDR3. The junction had 3 bases not matched to a gene; V was cut back by 0 bases and J by 4 bases. From germline, CDR1 is SGHRS and CDR2 YFSETQ.

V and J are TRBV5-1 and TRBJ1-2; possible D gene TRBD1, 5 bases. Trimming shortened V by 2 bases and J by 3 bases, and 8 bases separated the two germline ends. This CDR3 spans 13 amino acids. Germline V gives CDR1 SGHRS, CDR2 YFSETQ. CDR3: CASSFDSDYGYTF. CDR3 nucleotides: TGCGCCAGCAGCTTTGACAGTGACTATGGCTACACCTTC.

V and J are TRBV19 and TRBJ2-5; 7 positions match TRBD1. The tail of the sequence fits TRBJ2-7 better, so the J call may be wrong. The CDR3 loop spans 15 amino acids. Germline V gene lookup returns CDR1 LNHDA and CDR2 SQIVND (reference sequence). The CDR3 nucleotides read TGTGCCAGTAGTATGAGCAGACAGGGCTCCTACGAGCAGTACTTC. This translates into CASSMSRQGSYEQYF.

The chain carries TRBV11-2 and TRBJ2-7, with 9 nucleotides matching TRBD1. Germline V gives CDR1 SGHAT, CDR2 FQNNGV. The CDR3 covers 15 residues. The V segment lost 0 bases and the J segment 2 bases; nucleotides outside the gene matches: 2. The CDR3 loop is CASSLEGQGPYEQYF. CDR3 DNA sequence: TGTGCCAGCAGCTTAGAGGGACAGGGTCCCTACGAGCAGTACTTC.

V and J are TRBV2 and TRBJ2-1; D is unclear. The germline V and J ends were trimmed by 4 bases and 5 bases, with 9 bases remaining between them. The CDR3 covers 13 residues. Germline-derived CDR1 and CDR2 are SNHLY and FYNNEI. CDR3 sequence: CASSGRANNEQFF. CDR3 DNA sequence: TGTGCCAGCAGTGGGAGAGCAAACAATGAGCAGTTCTTC.

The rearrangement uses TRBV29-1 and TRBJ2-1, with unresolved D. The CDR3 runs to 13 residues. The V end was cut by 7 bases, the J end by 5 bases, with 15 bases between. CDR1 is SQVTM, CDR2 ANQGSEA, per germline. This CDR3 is CSGNREIHNEQFF. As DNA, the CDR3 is TGCAGCGGGAATAGAGAAATCCACAATGAGCAGTTCTTC.

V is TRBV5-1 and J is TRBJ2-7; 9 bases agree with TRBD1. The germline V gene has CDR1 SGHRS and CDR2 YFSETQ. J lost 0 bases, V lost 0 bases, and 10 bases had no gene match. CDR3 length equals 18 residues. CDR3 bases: TGCGCCAGCAGCTTGGCCGACGGGGACAGGGTTCGCTCCTACGAGCAGTACTTC. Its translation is CASSLADGDRVRSYEQYF.

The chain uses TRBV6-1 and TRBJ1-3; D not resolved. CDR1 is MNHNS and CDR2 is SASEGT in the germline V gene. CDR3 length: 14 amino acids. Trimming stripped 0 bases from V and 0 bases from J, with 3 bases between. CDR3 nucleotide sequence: TGTGCCAGCAGTGAAGCAAACTCTGGAAACACCATATATTTT. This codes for CASSEANSGNTIYF.

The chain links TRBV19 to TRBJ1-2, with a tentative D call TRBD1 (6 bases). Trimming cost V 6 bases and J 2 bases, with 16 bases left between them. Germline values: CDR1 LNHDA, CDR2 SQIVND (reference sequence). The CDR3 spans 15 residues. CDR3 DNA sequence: TGTGCCAGTAGGGAGACAGGACGCTCGAACTATGGCTACACCTTC. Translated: CASRETGRSNYGYTF.

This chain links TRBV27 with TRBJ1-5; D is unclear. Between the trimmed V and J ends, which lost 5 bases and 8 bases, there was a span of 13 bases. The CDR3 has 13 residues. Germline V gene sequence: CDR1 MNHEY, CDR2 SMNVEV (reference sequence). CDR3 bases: TGTGCCAGCAGTAGGACCCGGGAAGAGCCCCAGCATTTT. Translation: CASSRTREEPQHF.

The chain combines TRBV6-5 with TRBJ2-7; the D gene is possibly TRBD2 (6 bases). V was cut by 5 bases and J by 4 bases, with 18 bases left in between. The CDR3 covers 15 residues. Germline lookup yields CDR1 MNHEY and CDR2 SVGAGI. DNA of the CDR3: TGTGCCAGCAGTCCGACTAGTCCCCAAACATACGAGCAGTACTTC. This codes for CASSPTSPQTYEQYF.